One sample yielded the 15 T cell receptor beta chains listed below, sequenced in a study of cytomegalovirus exposure and HLA in healthy donors. With 60 Vbeta and 13 Jbeta primers, the PCR was carried out. Data came from immunoSEQ multiplex PCR; TCRdb stores just in-frame clones and leaves some out. The repertoire holds about 120,000 clones, with 75% as singletons. Sequencing input: PBMCs. These receptors were taken from a woman in her fifties or sixties in good health and CMV-seronegative.

The rearrangement joins TRBV30 to TRBJ2-3; no firm D call. The V gene lost 0 bases and the J gene lost 4 bases, with 17 bases spanning the gap. CDR1 and CDR2 (germline): GTSNPN, SVGIG (reference sequence). There are 16 residues in the CDR3. This CDR3 is CAWSVASIGSPDTQYF. CDR3 sequence (DNA): TGTGCCTGGAGTGTAGCCAGCATCGGGTCCCCAGATACGCAGTATTTT.

The chain links TRBV5-6 to TRBJ2-7, with D perhaps matching TRBD2 (7 bases). The CDR3 consists of 16 residues. The V gene's germline CDR1 is SGHDT and CDR2 YYEEEE. V lost 3 bases, J lost 3 bases, and 19 bases lay in between. CDR3 sequence (DNA): TGTGCCAGCAGCTCGGGGGGCCAAGGAGGTTTCTACGAGCAGTACTTC. It translates to CASSSGGQGGFYEQYF.

This chain uses TRBV6-1 with TRBJ1-6; D unresolved. V lost 2 bases and J lost 10, with 18 bases in between. CDR3 length: 16 residues. Looked up from germline, CDR1 is MNHNS and CDR2 is SASEGT. The CDR3 region has the DNA TGTGCCAGCAGTGAATATGCGGAGGGAGTAGGGTCACCCCTCCACTTT. Protein: CASSEYAEGVGSPLHF.

The chain links TRBV28 to TRBJ2-5, with D tentatively TRBD1 (5 bases). Germline V CDR1 and CDR2: MDHEN, SYDVKM. The CDR3 runs to 13 residues. The V and J ends lost 10 bases and 0 bases respectively, with 12 bases between them. DNA for the CDR3: TGTGCCACCCTAACAGGAGACCAAGAGACCCAGTACTTC. Amino acids: CATLTGDQETQYF. The full variable domain, in which reference TRBV28 and TRBJ2-5 provide the parts outside the CDR3, is DVKVTQSSRYLVKRTGEKVFLECVQDMDHENMFWYRQDPGLGLRLIYFSYDVKMKEKGDIPEGYSVSREKKERFSLILESASTNQTSMYLCATLTGDQETQYFGPGTRLLVL.

This chain uses TRBV6-5 with TRBJ1-5, with D perhaps TRBD1 (6 bases). CDR3 length: 15 amino acids. Trimming removed 2 bases at V and 6 bases at J, with 14 bases between. CDR1 MNHEY and CDR2 SVGAGI come from the germline V gene. In DNA form, the CDR3 reads TGTGCCAGCAGTTACGGTCGGGGGGCCGGTCAGCCCCAGCATTTT. The encoded protein is CASSYGRGAGQPQHF.

With regard to this clone: Additional DNA sequences in this sample encode the identical CDR3. This rearrangement joins TRBV7-6 to TRBJ2-7, with D uncertain. CDR3 length equals 14 residues. Trimming removed 4 bases at V and 1 base at J, with 11 bases between. Germline assignment: CDR1 SGHVS and CDR2 FNYEAQ. The DNA of the CDR3 is TGTGCCAGCAGCTCTCTAGTATCGTCCTACGAGCAGTACTTC. This gives the protein CASSSLVSSYEQYF.

The gene calls are TRBV7-3 and TRBJ2-1; the D is unclear. The CDR3 has 12 residues. With 1 base removed from V and 7 bases from J, the gap between germline ends came to 5 bases. The V gene's germline CDR1 is SGHTA and CDR2 FQGTGA. CDR3 in amino acids: CASSLNVNEQFF. The DNA for the CDR3 is TGTGCCAGCAGCTTAAATGTAAATGAGCAGTTCTTC.

The V call is TRBV6-6, the J call TRBJ2-1; 7 positions agree with TRBD1. Germline V lookup: CDR1 MNHNY, CDR2 SVGAGI (reference sequence). Trimming removed 7 bases from V and 1 base from J; junction bases left unmatched: 1. The CDR3 runs to 13 residues. The CDR3, as DNA: TGTGCCAGCAAACAGGGGTCCTACAATGAGCAGTTCTTC. It translates to CASKQGSYNEQFF.

This clone was counted between two and nine times. The chain couples TRBV2 to TRBJ1-5; D is unresolved. CDR3 length: 15 residues. V lost 4 bases and J 2 bases, leaving 12 bases between the germline ends. The germline gives CDR1 SNHLY, CDR2 FYNNEI. This CDR3 is CASSGARVGNQPQHF. The CDR3 nucleotides read TGTGCCAGCAGTGGTGCCCGGGTTGGCAATCAGCCCCAGCATTTT.

This clone showed up just a few times. The rearrangement uses TRBV4-1 and TRBJ2-7, with 10 positions matching TRBD1. This CDR3 region has 16 residues. Germline V CDR1 and CDR2: MGHRA, YSYEKL. V lost 6 bases, J lost 6 bases, and 14 bases stayed unmatched. The CDR3 nucleotides read TGCGCCAGCAGTCTCCACTCCGGGACAGGGGTAAGCGAGCAGTACTTC. Translated, it gives CASSLHSGTGVSEQYF.

The rearrangement joins TRBV28 to TRBJ2-1, with D perhaps matching TRBD1 (5 bases). CDR1 is MDHEN and CDR2 is SYDVKM in the germline V gene. The CDR3 sequence is 15 residues long. V was clipped by 4 bases and J by 3 bases, with 13 bases between them. The CDR3 DNA follows: TGTGCCAGCAGTTCCTTTTCAGGGATCTACAATGAGCAGTTCTTC. Its translation is CASSSFSGIYNEQFF.

This clone was observed a handful of times. The CDR3 region has the DNA TGTGCCAGCAGTGAACTAGCGGGAGCGGCCGGGGAGCTGTTTTTT. This translates into CASSELAGAAGELFF. This chain connects TRBV25-1 to TRBJ2-2, with 10 positions matching TRBD2. Germline assignment: CDR1 MGHDK and CDR2 SYGVNS. The CDR3 sequence is 15 residues long. V shed 2 bases and J 6 bases; nucleotides not matched to a gene: 3. The variable domain in full, completed from reference TRBV25-1 and TRBJ2-2, reads EADIYQTPRYLVIGTGKKITLECSQTMGHDKMYWYQQDPGMELHLIHYSYGVNSTEKGDLSSESTVSRIRTEHFPLTLESARPSHTSQYLCASSELAGAAGELFFGEGSRLTVL.

V gene TRBV14 combines with J gene TRBJ2-2; unclear D gene. The V end was cut by 4 bases, the J end by 7 bases, with 7 bases between. Germline V gene data show CDR1 as SGHDN and CDR2 as FVKESK. This CDR3 has 12 residues. CDR3 residues: CASSPLVGELFF. The CDR3 DNA sequence: TGTGCCAGCAGCCCCCTAGTCGGGGAGCTGTTTTTT.

There are a few counts of this clone. The chain employs TRBV27 and TRBJ1-2; TRBD1 aligns across 9 bases. Germline assignment: CDR1 MNHEY and CDR2 SMNVEV (reference sequence). The CDR3 extends over 15 amino acids. The V segment lost 5 bases and the J segment 3 bases; nucleotides outside the gene matches: 7. CDR3 region: CASSRGTGSDYGYTF. CDR3 sequence (DNA): TGTGCCAGCAGTAGAGGGACAGGGAGTGACTATGGCTACACCTTC.

A few counts support this clone. The chain couples TRBV9 to TRBJ2-3; 11 bases map to TRBD2. Looked up from germline, CDR1 is SGDLS and CDR2 is YYNGEE. CDR3 length: 17 amino acids. V lost 4 bases to trimming and J lost 3 bases; unmatched junction nucleotides: 10. The CDR3 spells CASSPRIAGGPTDTQYF. The CDR3 DNA reads TGTGCCAGCAGCCCTCGTATAGCGGGAGGGCCAACAGATACGCAGTATTTT.